These 6 T cell receptor beta chains originate from one sample sequenced in a study of cytomegalovirus exposure and HLA in healthy donors. The PCR employed 60 Vbeta primers together with 13 Jbeta primers. The repertoire was sequenced with immunoSEQ multiplex PCR; TCRdb's copy has only in-frame clones and lacks some. This sample yields about 140,000 clones, of which under 85% are seen a single time; just under 1% belongs to the top ten. The sequenced material came from PBMCs. The source is a man between 18 and 29 years old in good health and CMV-seronegative.

The genes are TRBV5-1 and TRBJ2-1, with D possibly TRBD2 on 5 matching bases. This CDR3 comprises 13 residues. V shed 2 bases and J shed 4 bases, with 7 bases lying between them. The germline CDR1 and CDR2 sequences are SGHRS and YFSETQ. The CDR3 DNA sequence: TGCGCCAGCAGCTTCGGGGTTTACAATGAGCAGTTCTTC. Its translation is CASSFGVYNEQFF.

The V gene is TRBV9, the J gene TRBJ2-3, with 7 bases matching TRBD1. V shed 3 bases, J shed 6 bases, and the junction held 10 bases outside the gene matches. In germline, CDR1 is SGDLS, CDR2 YYNGEE. The CDR3 length is 15 residues. CDR3 residues: CASSDPTGQRDTQYF. CDR3 DNA: TGTGCCAGCAGCGATCCGACAGGGCAACGGGATACGCAGTATTTT.

The rearrangement uses TRBV5-6 and TRBJ2-7; the D gene is possibly TRBD2 (5 bases). Deletions cut 5 bases from V and 1 base from J, with 10 bases between. CDR1 and CDR2 (germline): SGHDT, YYEEEE. CDR3 length: 13 amino acids. CDR3 region: CASSQGGSYEQYF. The CDR3 DNA reads as TGTGCCAGCAGTCAAGGAGGTTCCTACGAGCAGTACTTC.

The V and J genes are TRBV7-9 and TRBJ2-5, with unresolved D. The CDR3 extends over 16 amino acids. The V gene lost 1 base and the J gene lost 4 bases, with 16 bases spanning the gap. Germline CDR1 is SEHNR and CDR2 is FQNEAQ (reference sequence). CDR3 sequence reads: CASSLGATLSGETQYF. CDR3 in DNA: TGTGCCAGCAGCTTAGGGGCTACCCTTTCCGGAGAGACCCAGTACTTC.

The V gene is TRBV2, the J gene TRBJ2-7; TRBD1 matches at 8 bases. The J segment lost 13 bases and the V segment lost 9 bases, leaving 11 bases of the junction unmatched. The CDR3 has 11 residues. Germline V CDR1 and CDR2: SNHLY, FYNNEI. The CDR3: CASLDRDRFYF. As DNA, the CDR3 is TGTGCCAGTCTAGACCGGGACAGGTTCTACTTC.

This chain links TRBV2 with TRBJ1-2, with TRBD1 as a possible D gene (6 bases). The germline CDR1 and CDR2 sequences are SNHLY and FYNNEI. Trimming cost V 6 bases and J 4 bases, with 15 bases left between them. The length of the CDR3 is 14 residues. CDR3: CASSSPGHIYGYTF. Here the CDR3 DNA reads TGTGCCAGCAGCTCACCGGGACACATCTATGGCTACACCTTC.